The sequence of this T cell receptor (delta chain) was determined in a study of delta chains in infants with herpesvirus infections. Across the study: Ugandan infants were followed prospectively from birth through primary CMV infection.

V shed 2 bases and J 0 bases; nucleotides not matched to a gene: 6. The CDR3 covers 17 residues. From germline, CDR1 is TSWWSYY and CDR2 QGS. This clone is termed large. Reverse transcription of PBMC RNA used primers specific for the gamma and delta chains. TCRdb reanalysed the RT-PCR reads with CATT. Here the sample spans 600 to 650 delta-chain clones, approximately 37% being singletons. The sample in question was peripheral blood, obtained at time point 2 of longitudinal follow-up. This clonotype was obtained from a human donor who was a Ugandan infant, either HIV-exposed or HIV-unexposed (not recorded which). The V gene is TRDV1, the J gene TRDJ1; 10 nucleotides agree with TRDD3. CDR3 sequence (DNA): TGTGCTCTTGGGGAAGTACTGGGGGATCGGTACACCGATAAACTCATCTTT. Protein sequence: CALGEVLGDRYTDKLIF.